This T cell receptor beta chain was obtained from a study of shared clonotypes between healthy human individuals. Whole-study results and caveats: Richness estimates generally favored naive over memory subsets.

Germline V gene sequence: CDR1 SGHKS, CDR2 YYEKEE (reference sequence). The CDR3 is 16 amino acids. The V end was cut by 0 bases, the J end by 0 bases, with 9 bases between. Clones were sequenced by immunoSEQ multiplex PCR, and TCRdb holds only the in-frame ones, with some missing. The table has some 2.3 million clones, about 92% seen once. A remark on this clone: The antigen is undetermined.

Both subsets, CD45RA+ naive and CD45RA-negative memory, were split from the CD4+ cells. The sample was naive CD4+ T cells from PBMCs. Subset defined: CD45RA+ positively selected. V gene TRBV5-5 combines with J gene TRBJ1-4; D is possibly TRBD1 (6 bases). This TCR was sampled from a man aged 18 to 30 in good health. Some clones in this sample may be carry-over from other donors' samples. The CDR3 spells CASSLARGATNEKLFF. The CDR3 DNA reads TGTGCCAGCAGCTTGGCCAGGGGAGCAACTAATGAAAAACTGTTTTTT.